The next 20 T cell receptor beta chains were all read from a single sample in a study of blood T cell repertoires in COVID-19. The method was immunoSEQ multiplex PCR; TCRdb's version includes in-frame clones alone and lacks a portion of them. Of about 68,000 clones listed, roughly 90% are singletons. Sequences were obtained from peripheral blood. The receptors come from a man aged 35-49 years with COVID-19, enrolled during active disease.

This clone was observed a handful of times. V is TRBV19 and J is TRBJ1-5, with 8 positions matching TRBD1. The trim removed 5 bases at V and 5 bases at J, leaving 5 bases unmatched. This CDR3 spans 14 amino acids. The V gene's germline CDR1 is LNHDA and CDR2 SQIVND (reference sequence). CDR3 sequence reads: CASSLQGVYQPQHF. The CDR3, as DNA: TGTGCCAGTAGTCTACAGGGGGTTTATCAGCCCCAGCATTTT.

In its sample, this clone was seen a few times. The rearrangement links TRBV7-9 to TRBJ1-3, with 8 positions matching TRBD1. V was clipped by 7 bases and J by 7 bases; unmatched bases: 6. Germline V CDR1 and CDR2: SEHNR, FQNEAQ (reference sequence). CDR3 length: 13 amino acids. CDR3 residues: CASTPDRANTIYF. CDR3 coding DNA: TGTGCCAGCACCCCGGACAGGGCGAACACCATATATTTT.

This chain connects TRBV9 to TRBJ2-2, with 9 bases aligning to TRBD1. Unmatched junction bases numbered 12, after V lost 3 bases and J lost 3 bases. Germline V CDR1 and CDR2: SGDLS, YYNGEE. The CDR3 consists of 18 residues. The CDR3 DNA is TGTGCCAGCAGCGCTAGACAGGGGGTCGCGGTGGACACCGGGGAGCTGTTTTTT. Translation: CASSARQGVAVDTGELFF.

The chain links TRBV5-1 to TRBJ1-2, with a possible D match to TRBD1 (5 bases). Germline CDR1 SGHRS, CDR2 YFSETQ. V shed 0 bases and J shed 8 bases, with 8 bases lying between them. The CDR3 sequence is 12 residues long. In nucleotides, the CDR3 is TGCGCCAGCAGCTTGGGGGACTTCGGCTACACCTTC. Translation gives CASSLGDFGYTF.

The rearrangement uses TRBV19 and TRBJ1-5; 7 bases map to TRBD1. CDR1 is LNHDA, CDR2 SQIVND, per germline (reference sequence). V was pared by 8 bases and J by 0 bases, with 10 bases of the junction left unmatched. This CDR3 contains 16 residues. The CDR3 region is CASGTARPYSNQPQHF. DNA for the CDR3: TGTGCCAGTGGGACAGCCAGACCTTATAGCAATCAGCCCCAGCATTTT. Variable domain in full (rest from reference TRBV19 and TRBJ1-5): DGGITQSPKYLFRKEGQNVTLSCEQNLNHDAMYWYRQDPGQGLRLIYYSQIVNDFQKGDIAEGYSVSREKKESFPLTVTSAQKNPTAFYLCASGTARPYSNQPQHFGDGTRLSIL.

The rearrangement joins TRBV2 to TRBJ2-3; D is uncertain. The germline CDR1 and CDR2 sequences are SNHLY and FYNNEI. The CDR3 contains 14 residues. V dropped 8 bases and J dropped 2 bases, with 14 bases sitting between them. The CDR3 coding sequence is TGTGCCAGCTCGAGGATCTCACTCACAGATACGCAGTATTTT. It translates to CASSRISLTDTQYF.

The chain uses TRBV19 and TRBJ1-5; 8 bases line up with TRBD1. The germline V gene encodes CDR1 LNHDA and CDR2 SQIVND (reference sequence). V lost 7 bases and J lost 4; bases outside the gene matches: 6. There are 14 residues in the CDR3. The DNA of the CDR3 is TGTGCCAGTACCGGACAGGGCGGGAATCAGCCCCAGCATTTT. Protein: CASTGQGGNQPQHF. The full variable domain, with the rest looked up from reference TRBV19 and TRBJ1-5, is DGGITQSPKYLFRKEGQNVTLSCEQNLNHDAMYWYRQDPGQGLRLIYYSQIVNDFQKGDIAEGYSVSREKKESFPLTVTSAQKNPTAFYLCASTGQGGNQPQHFGDGTRLSIL.

The chain combines TRBV7-9 with TRBJ2-3; TRBD1 matches at 9 bases. From germline, CDR1 is SEHNR and CDR2 FQNEAQ (reference sequence). After removal of 1 base from V and 2 bases from J, the junction contained 1 base not matched to a gene. The CDR3 runs 15 residues. The CDR3 nucleotides read TGTGCCAGCAGCTTAGGGACAGGGGACACAGATACGCAGTATTTT. Amino acids: CASSLGTGDTDTQYF.

The rearrangement uses TRBV10-3 and TRBJ2-7; the D gene is possibly TRBD2 (6 bases). V was pared by 6 bases and J by 6 bases, with 9 bases between. CDR1 and CDR2 from the germline V gene are ENHRY and SYGVKD. The CDR3 spans 11 residues. Here the CDR3 reads CAISAGGEQYF. DNA of the CDR3: TGTGCCATCAGCGCCGGGGGCGAGCAGTACTTC.

V is TRBV6-5 and J is TRBJ1-5; D unclear. The CDR3 extends over 14 amino acids. V was clipped by 7 bases and J by 6 bases, with 16 bases between them. Germline CDR1 and CDR2: MNHEY and SVGAGI. CDR3 sequence reads: CASIPGGPVQPQHF. In DNA form, the CDR3 reads TGTGCCAGCATCCCGGGAGGTCCGGTTCAGCCCCAGCATTTT.

This clone was picked up a small number of times. This chain joins TRBV11-2 and TRBJ2-7; 7 nucleotides match TRBD1. J lost 0 bases, V lost 5 bases, and 4 bases had no gene match. In germline, CDR1 is SGHAT, CDR2 FQNNGV. The CDR3 loop spans 14 amino acids. The CDR3 here is CASSSSGGSYEQYF. In DNA, the CDR3 is TGTGCCAGCAGCAGCTCAGGGGGCTCCTACGAGCAGTACTTC.

The chain couples TRBV19 to TRBJ1-4, with D unresolved. V lost 3 bases and J 5 bases, leaving 7 bases between the germline ends. CDR3 length: 13 residues. Germline V gene data show CDR1 as LNHDA and CDR2 as SQIVND (reference sequence). The CDR3 DNA follows: TGTGCCAGTAGTATTCGAGGAAATGAAAAACTGTTTTTT. Translating it yields CASSIRGNEKLFF.

J is TRBJ2-1 and V is TRBV3-1 (or the pseudogene TRBV3-2); D perhaps matches TRBD1 (5 bases). The CDR3 has 15 amino acids. Trimming left V 1 base short and J 6 bases short, with 13 bases between. Germline loops: CDR1 LGHDT, CDR2 YNNKEL (reference sequence). In nucleotides, the CDR3 is TGTGCCAGCAGCCAAGGTGGCAGGGTGGGCAATGAGCAGTTCTTC. Translating it yields CASSQGGRVGNEQFF.

This chain connects TRBV30 to TRBJ1-2; D call uncertain. This CDR3 has 11 amino acids. The V end was cut by 3 bases, the J end by 13 bases, with 15 bases between. CDR1 and CDR2 from the germline V gene are GTSNPN and SVGIG (reference sequence). The CDR3 coding sequence is TGTGCCTGGAGCGGCGGCGGCGGCCCCACCTTC. This codes for CAWSGGGGPTF.

The rearrangement uses TRBV7-9 and TRBJ2-3; maybe TRBD2 (6 bases). CDR1 and CDR2 from the germline V gene are SEHNR and FQNEAQ (reference sequence). The germline V and J ends were trimmed by 6 bases and 6 bases, with 25 bases remaining between them. CDR3 length: 17 amino acids. The CDR3 DNA sequence: TGTGCCAGCAGGTCGGCGGGCTGGGCGGGGAGCAGCGATACGCAGTATTTT. This codes for CASRSAGWAGSSDTQYF.

The table lists this clone with a count of one. This rearrangement joins TRBV30 to TRBJ1-6; the D is unclear. Germline assignment: CDR1 GTSNPN and CDR2 SVGIG (reference sequence). V gave up 2 bases and J gave up 6 bases, with 14 bases separating them. The CDR3 has 15 amino acids. The CDR3 here is CAWSPRVRLNSPLHF. In nucleotides, the CDR3 is TGTGCCTGGAGTCCCCGGGTGAGGCTTAATTCACCCCTCCACTTT. The whole variable domain, filled in from reference TRBV30 and TRBJ1-6, reads SQTIHQWPATLVQPVGSPLSLECTVEGTSNPNLYWYRQAAGRGLQLLFYSVGIGQISSEVPQNLSASRPQDRQFILSSKKLLLSDSGFYLCAWSPRVRLNSPLHFGNGTRLTVT.

The rearrangement links TRBV23-1 to TRBJ2-7, with TRBD1 matching over 7 bases. TRBV23-1 is designated an ORF whose function remains uncertain. V gave up 8 bases and J gave up 2 bases; unmatched junction bases: 12. The CDR3 is made up of 15 amino acids. In nucleotides, the CDR3 is TGCGCCAGCCTCTACGAGGGACAGTGGCCCTACGAGCAGTACTTC. Encoded protein: CASLYEGQWPYEQYF.

The V and J genes are TRBV10-3 and TRBJ2-5, with no clear D. V was clipped by 3 bases and J by 2 bases, with 10 bases between them. Germline loops: CDR1 ENHRY, CDR2 SYGVKD. The CDR3 consists of 14 residues. This CDR3 reads CAISDPKRQETQYF. CDR3 DNA sequence: TGTGCCATCAGTGACCCTAAGCGACAAGAGACCCAGTACTTC.

This clone was observed once. V is TRBV18 and J is TRBJ1-2, with no clear D. The ends were cut back, 2 bases at V and 6 bases at J, with 19 bases in the middle. The CDR3 spans 16 residues. The V gene's germline CDR1 is KGHSH and CDR2 LQKENI. The CDR3 nucleotides read TGTGCCAGCTCACCAGACGCGCGGAGGCTGAAAGATGGCTACACCTTC. Translating it yields CASSPDARRLKDGYTF.

This chain uses TRBV6-1 with TRBJ1-2, with D unclear. Trimming took 6 bases from V and 2 from J, leaving 4 bases between them. The CDR3 runs to 11 residues. The V gene's germline CDR1 is MNHNS and CDR2 SASEGT. The CDR3 reads CASSRNYGYTF. For the CDR3, the DNA is TGTGCCAGCAGCCGGAACTATGGCTACACCTTC.